This entry describes one TCR beta chain. The antigen is unknown. The data are from a study of cytotoxic CD8 clonotypes in ibrutinib-treated CLL. Study-wide findings and caveats: The public clonotypes identified were infrequent and showed contraction or stability on treatment. Baseline levels were approached again at progression, after clonality had risen at ibrutinib response.

This table comes from immunoSEQ multiplex PCR, and its TCRdb copy is limited to in-frame clones, with some not included. The repertoire consists of approximately 190,000 clones, with 75% to 85% occurring once and the leading ten covering about an eighth. Source: PBMCs, taken after 12 months of ibrutinib treatment. The clonotype comes from a human donor with chronic lymphocytic leukemia.

Here the CDR3 reads CASSLDRGSYNEQFF. The CDR3 DNA reads TGTGCCAGCAGTTTGGACAGAGGCTCCTACAATGAGCAGTTCTTC. The rearrangement joins TRBV27 to TRBJ2-1, with a possible D match to TRBD1 (6 bases). Trimming shortened V by 3 bases and J by 0 bases, and 9 bases separated the two germline ends. The CDR3 is 15 residues long. Germline V gene sequence: CDR1 MNHEY, CDR2 SMNVEV (reference sequence).